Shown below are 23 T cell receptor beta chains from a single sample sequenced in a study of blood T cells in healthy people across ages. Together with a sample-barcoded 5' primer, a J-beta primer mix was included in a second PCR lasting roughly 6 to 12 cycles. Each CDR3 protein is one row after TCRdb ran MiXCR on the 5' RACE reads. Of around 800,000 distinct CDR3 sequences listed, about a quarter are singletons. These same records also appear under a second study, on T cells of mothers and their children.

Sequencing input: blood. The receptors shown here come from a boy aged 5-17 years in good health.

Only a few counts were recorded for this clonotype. CDR3 sequence: CATRGLTDTQYF. CDR3 DNA: TGTGCCACCCGGGGTTTGACAGATACGCAGTATTTT. The rearrangement joins TRBV24-1 to TRBJ2-3; D possibly corresponds to TRBD2 (5 bases). The germline gives CDR1 KGHDR, CDR2 SFDVKD. V was pared by 9 bases and J by 3 bases, with 9 bases between. The CDR3 loop spans 12 amino acids.

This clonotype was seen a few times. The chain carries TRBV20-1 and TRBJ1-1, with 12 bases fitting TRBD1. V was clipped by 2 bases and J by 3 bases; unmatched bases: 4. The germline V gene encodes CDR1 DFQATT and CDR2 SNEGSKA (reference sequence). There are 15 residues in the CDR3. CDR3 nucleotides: TGCAGTGCTAGAAGGGACAGGGGGCGGGACACTGAAGCTTTCTTT. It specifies CSARRDRGRDTEAFF.

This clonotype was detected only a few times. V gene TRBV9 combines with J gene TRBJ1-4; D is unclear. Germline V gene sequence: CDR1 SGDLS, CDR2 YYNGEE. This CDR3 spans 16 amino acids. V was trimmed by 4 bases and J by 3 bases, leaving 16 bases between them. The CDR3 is CASSPDSRSPNEKLFF. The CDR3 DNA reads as TGTGCCAGCAGCCCTGACTCTCGGTCCCCTAATGAAAAACTGTTTTTT.

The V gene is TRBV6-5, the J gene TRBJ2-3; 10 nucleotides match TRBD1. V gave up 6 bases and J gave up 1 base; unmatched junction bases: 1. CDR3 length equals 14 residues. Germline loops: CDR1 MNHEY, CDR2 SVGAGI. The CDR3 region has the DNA TGTGCCAGCAGGGGGACAGGGGGCACAGATACGCAGTATTTT. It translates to CASRGTGGTDTQYF.

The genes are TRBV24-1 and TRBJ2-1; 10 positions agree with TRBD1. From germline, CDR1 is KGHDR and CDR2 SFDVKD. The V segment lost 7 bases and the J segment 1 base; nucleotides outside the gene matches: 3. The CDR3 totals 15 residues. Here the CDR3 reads CATSPGQGSYNEQFF. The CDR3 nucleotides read TGTGCCACCAGCCCGGGACAGGGGTCCTACAATGAGCAGTTCTTC.

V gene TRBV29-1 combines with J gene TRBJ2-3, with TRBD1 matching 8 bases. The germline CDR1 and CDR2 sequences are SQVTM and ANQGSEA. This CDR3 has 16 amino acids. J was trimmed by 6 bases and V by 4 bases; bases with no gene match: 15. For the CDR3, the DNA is TGCAGCGTTGCCGCTCGACAGGGGAGTGGTAGGGATACGCAGTATTTT. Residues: CSVAARQGSGRDTQYF.

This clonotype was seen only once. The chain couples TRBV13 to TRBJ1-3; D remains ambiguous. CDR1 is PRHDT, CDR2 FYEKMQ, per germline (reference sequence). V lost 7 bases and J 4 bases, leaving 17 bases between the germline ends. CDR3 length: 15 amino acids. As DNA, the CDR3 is TGTGCCAGCACCCCCACCCCTCATTCGGGAAACACCATATATTTT. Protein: CASTPTPHSGNTIYF.

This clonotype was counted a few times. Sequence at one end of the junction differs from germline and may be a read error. CDR3 in amino acids: CASSPDRNTSF. In nucleotides, the CDR3 is TGTGCCAGCAGCCCGGACAGGAACACATCGTTT. The V and J genes are TRBV7-2 and TRBJ2-3; 7 bases line up with TRBD1. The CDR3 sequence is 11 residues long. CDR1 is SGHTA and CDR2 is FQGNSA in the germline V gene.

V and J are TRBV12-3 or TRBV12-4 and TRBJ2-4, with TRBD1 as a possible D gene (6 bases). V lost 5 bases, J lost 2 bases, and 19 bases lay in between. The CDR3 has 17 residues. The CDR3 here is CASSGPPGASSKNIQYF. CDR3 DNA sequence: TGTGCCAGCAGTGGACCTCCAGGGGCGTCGTCCAAAAACATTCAGTACTTC.

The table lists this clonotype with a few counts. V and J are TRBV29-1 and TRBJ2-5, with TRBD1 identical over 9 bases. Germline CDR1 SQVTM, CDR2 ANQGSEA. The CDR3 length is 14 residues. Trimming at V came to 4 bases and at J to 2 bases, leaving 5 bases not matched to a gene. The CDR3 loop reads CSVAGQGTQETQYF. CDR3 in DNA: TGCAGCGTTGCAGGACAGGGGACTCAAGAGACCCAGTACTTC.

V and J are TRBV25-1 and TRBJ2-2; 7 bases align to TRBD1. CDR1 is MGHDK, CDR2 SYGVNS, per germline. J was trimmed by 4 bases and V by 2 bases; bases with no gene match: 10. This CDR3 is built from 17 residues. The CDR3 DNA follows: TGTGCCAGCAGTGAAACCTTAGGGACAGTAACCACCGGGGAGCTGTTTTTT. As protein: CASSETLGTVTTGELFF.

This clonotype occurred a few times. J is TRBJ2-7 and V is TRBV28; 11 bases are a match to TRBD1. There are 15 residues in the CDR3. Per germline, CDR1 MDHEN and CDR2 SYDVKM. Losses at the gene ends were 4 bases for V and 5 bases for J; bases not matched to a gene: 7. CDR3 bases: TGTGCCAGCAGTTCGGGGGGACAGGGGGGCCACGAGCAGTACTTC. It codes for CASSSGGQGGHEQYF.

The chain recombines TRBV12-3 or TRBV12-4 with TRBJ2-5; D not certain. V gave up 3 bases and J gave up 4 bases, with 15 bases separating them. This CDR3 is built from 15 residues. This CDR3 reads CASSFDGLQIETQYF. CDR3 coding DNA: TGTGCCAGCAGTTTCGACGGCCTTCAGATAGAGACCCAGTACTTC.

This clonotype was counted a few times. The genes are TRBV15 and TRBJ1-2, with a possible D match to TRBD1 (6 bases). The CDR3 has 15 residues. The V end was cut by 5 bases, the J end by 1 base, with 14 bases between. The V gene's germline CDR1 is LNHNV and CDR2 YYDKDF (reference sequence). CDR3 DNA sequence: TGTGCCACCAGCCGGGGAGGACAGCTTAACTATGGCTACACCTTC. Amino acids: CATSRGGQLNYGYTF. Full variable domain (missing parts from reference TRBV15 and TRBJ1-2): DAMVIQNPRYQVTQFGKPVTLSCSQTLNHNVMYWYQQKSSQAPKLLFHYYDKDFNNEADTPDNFQSRRPNTSFCFLDIRSPGLGDTAMYLCATSRGGQLNYGYTFGSGTRLTVV.

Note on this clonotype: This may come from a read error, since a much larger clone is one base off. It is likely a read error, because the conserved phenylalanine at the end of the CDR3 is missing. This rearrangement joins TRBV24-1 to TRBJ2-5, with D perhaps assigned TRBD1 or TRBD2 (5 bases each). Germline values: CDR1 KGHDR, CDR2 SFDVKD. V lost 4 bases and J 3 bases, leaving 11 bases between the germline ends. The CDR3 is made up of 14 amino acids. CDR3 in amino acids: CATSEAGTEETQYL. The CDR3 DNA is TGTGCCACCAGTGAAGCCGGGACGGAAGAGACCCAGTACCTC.

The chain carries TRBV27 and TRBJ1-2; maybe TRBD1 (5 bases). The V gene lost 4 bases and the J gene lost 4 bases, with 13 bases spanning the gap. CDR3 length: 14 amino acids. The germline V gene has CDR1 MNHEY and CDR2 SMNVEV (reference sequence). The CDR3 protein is CASSSLGLPYGYTF. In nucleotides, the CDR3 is TGTGCCAGCAGTTCGTTGGGACTGCCCTATGGCTACACCTTC.

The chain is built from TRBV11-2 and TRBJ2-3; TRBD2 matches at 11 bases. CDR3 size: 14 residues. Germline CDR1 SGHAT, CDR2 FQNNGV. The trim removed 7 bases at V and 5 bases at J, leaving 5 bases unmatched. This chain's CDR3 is CASKGTSGEDTQYF. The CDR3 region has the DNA TGTGCCAGCAAAGGGACTAGCGGTGAAGATACGCAGTATTTT. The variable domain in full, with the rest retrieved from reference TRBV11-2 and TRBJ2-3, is EAGVAQSPRYKIIEKRQSVAFWCNPISGHATLYWYQQILGQGPKLLIQFQNNGVVDDSQLPKDRFSAERLKGVDSTLKIQPAKLEDSAVYLCASKGTSGEDTQYFGPGTRLTVL.

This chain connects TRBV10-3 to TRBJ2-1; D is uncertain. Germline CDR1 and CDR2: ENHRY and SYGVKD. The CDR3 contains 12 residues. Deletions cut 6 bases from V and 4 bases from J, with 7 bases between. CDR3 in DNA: TGTGCCATCAGGGACGGGTACAATGAGCAGTTCTTC. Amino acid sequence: CAIRDGYNEQFF.

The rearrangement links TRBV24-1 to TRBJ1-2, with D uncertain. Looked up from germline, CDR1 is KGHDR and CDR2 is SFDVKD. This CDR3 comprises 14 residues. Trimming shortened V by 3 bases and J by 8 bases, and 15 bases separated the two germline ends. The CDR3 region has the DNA TGTGCCACCAGTGATCCGACGGAACTGGGGGGCTACACCTTC. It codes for CATSDPTELGGYTF.

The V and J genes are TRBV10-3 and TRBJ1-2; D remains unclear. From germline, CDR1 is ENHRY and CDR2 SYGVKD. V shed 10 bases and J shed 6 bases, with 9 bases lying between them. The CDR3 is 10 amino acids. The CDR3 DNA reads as TGTGCCACCCGGGGAGATGGCTACACCTTC. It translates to CATRGDGYTF.

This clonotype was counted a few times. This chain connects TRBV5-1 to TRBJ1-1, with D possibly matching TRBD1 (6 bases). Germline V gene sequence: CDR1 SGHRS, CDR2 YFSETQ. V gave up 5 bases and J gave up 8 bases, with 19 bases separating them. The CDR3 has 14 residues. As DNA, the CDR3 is TGCGCCAGCAGTCCCCAGGGGACGGGCGCCGAAGCTTTCTTT. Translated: CASSPQGTGAEAFF.

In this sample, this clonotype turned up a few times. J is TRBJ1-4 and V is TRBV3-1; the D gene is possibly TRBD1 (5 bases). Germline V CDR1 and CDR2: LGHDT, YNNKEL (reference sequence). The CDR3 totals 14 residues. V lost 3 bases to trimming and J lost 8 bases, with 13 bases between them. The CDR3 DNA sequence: TGTGCCAGCAGCCACGGCCGGGGGTCAGAAAAACTGTTTTTT. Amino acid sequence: CASSHGRGSEKLFF.

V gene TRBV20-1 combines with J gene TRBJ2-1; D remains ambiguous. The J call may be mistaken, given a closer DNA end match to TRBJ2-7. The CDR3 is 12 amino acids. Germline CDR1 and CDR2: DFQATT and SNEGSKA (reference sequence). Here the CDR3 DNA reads TGCAGTGCTAGTCAACCTGGGCACGAGCAGTACTTC. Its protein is CSASQPGHEQYF.